The clone carrying this T cell receptor (beta chain) was picked up a small number of times. TCRdb re-derived calls from the 5' RACE reads in MiXCR, one entry per CDR3 protein. The table records tens of thousands of distinct CDR3 sequences, around 30% of them present only once. CDR1 and CDR2 from the germline V gene are SGHVS and FNYEAQ. The junction had 8 bases not matched to a gene; V was cut back by 5 bases and J by 3 bases. The CDR3 is 15 residues long. CD4+CD45RO+CD25- cells were isolated as memory CD4+ T cells. The sequencing input was tumor-infiltrating memory CD4+ T cells sorted from the breast tumor. The subset denotes: memory CD4+ T cells, CD4+CD45RO+CD25-. The sequence came from a female donor with breast cancer. The chain is built from TRBV7-6 and TRBJ2-5, with 8 bases matching TRBD1. CDR3 nucleotide sequence: TGTGCCAGCAGCCAGGTCAGGGGGCCCGAAGAGACCCAGTACTTC. This encodes CASSQVRGPEETQYF.